Listed below are T cell receptor beta chains from one sample, sequenced in a study of control samples from healthy donors and cancer patients. Profiled with immunoSEQ multiplex PCR; TCRdb holds only in-frame clones, not every one. Of some 57,000 clones in the sample, roughly 94% are singletons; the top ten hold about 2.4%. Sequenced: blood. The receptors derive from a man aged 25-45 years in good health. Both conserved end residues are part of each CDR3. Each record gives: D gene, clone size, J gene, V gene, CDR3 DNA, CDR3 protein. The D gene is left open where the match is weak. Clone size is stated in some rows and not others, as once, few, many or a class when expanded.

D: NA
size: NA
J: TRBJ1-1
V: TRBV6-6
DNA: TGTGCCAGCAGCCAGACGGACCTTAACACTGAAGCTTTCTTT
CDR3: CASSQTDLNTEAFF

D: NA
size: NA
J: TRBJ2-4
V: TRBV14
DNA: TGTGCCAGCAGCCAAGCCTCTGACAGGTTCGGCAAAAACATTCAGTACTTC
CDR3: CASSQASDRFGKNIQYF

D: TRBD1
size: NA
J: TRBJ1-2
V: TRBV28
DNA: TGTGCCAGCAGTTCCGATCGGCGGACAGGGATTAGTTATGGCTACACCTTC
CDR3: CASSSDRRTGISYGYTF

D: NA
size: few
J: TRBJ2-5
V: TRBV11-3
DNA: TGTGCCAGCAGCCCGCAGGGAGTTGGGACCCAGTACTTC
CDR3: CASSPQGVGTQYF

D: TRBD1
size: NA
J: TRBJ1-1
V: TRBV6-1
DNA: TGTGCCAGCAGTGAATCCGACAGGGCTGAAGCTTTCTTT
CDR3: CASSESDRAEAFF

D: NA
size: NA
J: TRBJ2-7
V: TRBV7-2
DNA: TGTGCCAGCAGGAATACCAGAGGGGCCGACGAGCAGTACTTC
CDR3: CASRNTRGADEQYF

D: NA
size: NA
J: TRBJ1-1
V: TRBV6-5
DNA: TGTGCCAGCAGACTGAGCGGGGGCACTGAAGCTTTCTTT
CDR3: CASRLSGGTEAFF

D: NA
size: NA
J: TRBJ2-3
V: TRBV19
DNA: TGTGCCAGTAGTATTAAGGGGATAGATACGCAGTATTTT
CDR3: CASSIKGIDTQYF

D: TRBD2
size: NA
J: TRBJ2-1
V: TRBV7-2
DNA: TGTGCCAGCAGCGGGAGCGGGAGGGCCCGTTGGGAGCAGTTCTTC
CDR3: CASSGSGRARWEQFF

D: NA
size: NA
J: TRBJ2-7
V: TRBV28
DNA: TGTGCCAGCATGTTAGGGGCCCCCTACGAGCAGTACTTC
CDR3: CASMLGAPYEQYF

D: NA
size: NA
J: TRBJ1-5
V: TRBV15
DNA: TGTGCCACCAGCGTTCAGGAAAATCAGCCCCAGCATTTT
CDR3: CATSVQENQPQHF

D: NA
size: NA
J: TRBJ1-2
V: TRBV6-2/TRBV6-3
DNA: TGTGCCAGCAGTTACCGGCAGGGGTATGGCTACACCTTC
CDR3: CASSYRQGYGYTF

D: TRBD2
size: NA
J: TRBJ2-3
V: TRBV6-4
DNA: TGTGCCAGCAGTGTGACTAGCGGGAGCACAGATACGCAGTATTTT
CDR3: CASSVTSGSTDTQYF

D: TRBD2
size: NA
J: TRBJ2-3
V: TRBV5-4
DNA: TGTGCCAGCAGCCCCGGGACTAGCGGGACCACCACAGATACGCAGTATTTT
CDR3: CASSPGTSGTTTDTQYF

D: TRBD2
size: NA
J: TRBJ2-7
V: TRBV7-9
DNA: TGTGCCAGCAGCCCGGGAACTAGCGGCTCCTACGAGCAGTACTTC
CDR3: CASSPGTSGSYEQYF

D: TRBD1
size: NA
J: TRBJ1-1
V: TRBV12-3/TRBV12-4
DNA: TGTGCCAGCAGTTTCAGGGGGCCCGCTGAAGCTTTCTTT
CDR3: CASSFRGPAEAFF

D: TRBD1
size: NA
J: TRBJ2-3
V: TRBV28
DNA: TGTGCCAGCAGCTCCACAGGGGGAGATACGCAGTATTTT
CDR3: CASSSTGGDTQYF

D: NA
size: NA
J: TRBJ1-6
V: TRBV5-1
DNA: TGCGCCAGCAGCCCGGACGGGACGGCTAATTCACCCCTCCACTTT
CDR3: CASSPDGTANSPLHF

D: NA
size: NA
J: TRBJ1-1
V: TRBV5-1
DNA: TGCGCCAGCAGCTTGGGCAGGGTATCCACTGAAGCTTTCTTT
CDR3: CASSLGRVSTEAFF

D: TRBD1
size: NA
J: TRBJ1-1
V: TRBV3-1/TRBV3-2
DNA: TGTGCCAGCAGCCCTATGGGGACAGTTTGGAAAGCTTTCTTT
CDR3: CASSPMGTVWKAFF

D: NA
size: once
J: TRBJ2-7
V: TRBV4-1
DNA: TGCGCCAGCAGCCAAGGATCGGACGAGCAGTACTTC
CDR3: CASSQGSDEQYF

D: NA
size: NA
J: TRBJ2-1
V: TRBV6-6
DNA: TGTGCCAGCAGTTACTCGAACATACGGGAAGCAAATGAGCAGTTCTTC
CDR3: CASSYSNIREANEQFF

D: NA
size: NA
J: TRBJ1-4
V: TRBV28
DNA: TGTGCCAGCAGTTTTGCGCAGGTCTTGGAAAAACTGTTTTTT
CDR3: CASSFAQVLEKLFF

D: NA
size: NA
J: TRBJ2-1
V: TRBV28
DNA: TGTGCCAGCAGTTTCGGGCAGGGGCCTGGCAATGAGCAGTTCTTC
CDR3: CASSFGQGPGNEQFF

D: NA
size: NA
J: TRBJ2-7
V: TRBV6-2/TRBV6-3
DNA: TGTGCCAGCAGTTTAGTAAGAAACTACGAGCAGTACTTC
CDR3: CASSLVRNYEQYF

D: TRBD2
size: NA
J: TRBJ2-1
V: TRBV15
DNA: TGTGCCACCAGCAGAGATTGGGTCGTTGGGACTAGTTATACTAGCTCCTACAATGAGCAGTTCTTC
CDR3: CATSRDWVVGTSYTSSYNEQFF

D: TRBD2
size: NA
J: TRBJ2-1
V: TRBV5-1
DNA: TGCGCCAGCGGTGGTTCTAGCGGGAGGGAAAGCTCCTACAATGAGCAGTTCTTC
CDR3: CASGGSSGRESSYNEQFF

D: NA
size: NA
J: TRBJ1-1
V: TRBV5-6
DNA: TGTGCCAGCAGCTTGGTTGCCAGCGAAGCTTTCTTT
CDR3: CASSLVASEAFF

D: TRBD2
size: NA
J: TRBJ2-3
V: TRBV6-2/TRBV6-3
DNA: TGTGCCAGCAGTTACTCGACGAGCGGGAGGGTCACAGATACGCAGTATTTT
CDR3: CASSYSTSGRVTDTQYF